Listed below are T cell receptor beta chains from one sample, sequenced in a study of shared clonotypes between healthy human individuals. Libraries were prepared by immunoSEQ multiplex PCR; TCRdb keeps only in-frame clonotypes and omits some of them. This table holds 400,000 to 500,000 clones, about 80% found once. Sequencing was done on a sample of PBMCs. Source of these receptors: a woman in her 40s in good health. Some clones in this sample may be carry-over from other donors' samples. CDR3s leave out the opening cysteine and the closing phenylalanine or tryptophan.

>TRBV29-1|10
SVEGNTGELF
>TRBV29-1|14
SVVGRSGSSYNEQF
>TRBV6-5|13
ASGLGGSGANVLT
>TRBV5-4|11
ASSLDRNYGYT
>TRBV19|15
ASSMVRDRAMNTEAF
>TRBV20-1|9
SAPLGEGLF
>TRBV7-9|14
ASSGTGGHQDTEAF
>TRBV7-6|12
ASTWTGNTGELF
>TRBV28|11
ASGSVNTGELF
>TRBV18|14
ASSPSGLAGTYEQY
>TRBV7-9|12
ASSPEGSYNEQF
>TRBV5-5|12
ASRPRTRLGGYT
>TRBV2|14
ASSEASDPFGEKLF
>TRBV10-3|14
ASEEGTGVRTDTQY
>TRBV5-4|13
ASSEDPSSGNTIY
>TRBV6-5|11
ASRSAPGDTIY
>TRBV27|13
ASSPPASGSDTQY
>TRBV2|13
ASSRTTGGDVIQY
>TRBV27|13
ASRVAGGVTDTQY
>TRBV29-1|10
SVDLGSYEQY
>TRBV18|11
ASSPGTDQPQH
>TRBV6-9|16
ASSPPGLAGPGCYEQY
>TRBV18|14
ASSPGNGRGLNEQF
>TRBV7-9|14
ASSLHTGSGTGELF
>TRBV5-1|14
ASSLAPAGGPNEQF
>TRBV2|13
ASSSTSAFTDTQY
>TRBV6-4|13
ASSVLAGPSYEQY
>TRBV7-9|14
ASSSTTGGNPQPQH
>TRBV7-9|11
ASSRGERTEAF
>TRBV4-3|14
ASSQEVSGSADTQY
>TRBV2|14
ASTVGTGFFEETQY
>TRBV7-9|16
ASSSNANRGGLNTEAF
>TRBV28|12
ASIFALLPAEAF
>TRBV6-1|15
ASSELAGGSSYNEQF
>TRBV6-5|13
ASRPPGLAGGEQY
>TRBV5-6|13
ASSPDRGYNSPLH
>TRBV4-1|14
ASSQVYFGSTYEQY
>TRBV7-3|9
ASSSGNEQF
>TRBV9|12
ASSVGTGTDTQY
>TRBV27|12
ASRRPGTSYEQY
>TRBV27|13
ASSLSTSGHNEQF
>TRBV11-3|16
ASSHGTFDAAGTGELF
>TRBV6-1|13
ASSGTQSGANVLT
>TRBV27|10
ASSTSGNEQF
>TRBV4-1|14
ASSLSTSGSYNEQF